This TCR beta chain was identified during a study of blood T cell repertoires in COVID-19. Assay used: immunoSEQ multiplex PCR; TCRdb lists only in-frame clones, some missing. The sample contains 60,000 or so clones, roughly 86% of which appear only once. There are 16 residues in the CDR3. The V gene end was trimmed by 3 bases and the J gene end by 1 base; junction bases not matched to a gene: 8. Germline V gene lookup returns CDR1 MDHEN and CDR2 SYDVKM. The origin of this receptor is a man aged 60-69 years with active or convalescent COVID-19. Sequenced: peripheral blood. The rearrangement joins TRBV28 to TRBJ1-1; 7 bases line up with TRBD1. In DNA form, the CDR3 reads TGTGCCAGCAGTTTCGCCGGGACAGTCGGGAACACTGAAGCTTTCTTT. It codes for CASSFAGTVGNTEAFF.